The T cell receptor beta chain under discussion was sequenced for a study of blood T cells in healthy people across ages. Next came a second PCR, run for roughly 6 to 11 cycles, which used a sample-barcoded 5' primer along with a J-beta primer mix. TCRdb re-derived calls from the 5' RACE reads in MiXCR, one entry per CDR3 protein. This repertoire shows about 1,800,000 distinct CDR3 sequences, 25% to 30% found once; its top ten account for around 7.7%. This clonotype was seen only a few times. The CDR3 loop spans 15 amino acids. Looked up from germline, CDR1 is DFQATT and CDR2 is SNEGSKA (reference sequence). Trimming removed 0 bases at V and 2 bases at J, with 14 bases between.

This chain joins TRBV20-1 and TRBJ2-7; maybe TRBD1 (6 bases). The TCR comes from a woman between 25 and 40 years old in good health. The source material was blood. The CDR3 DNA is TGCAGTGCTAGAGATGCGGCAGGGGACACCTACGAGCAGTACTTC. Its translation is CSARDAAGDTYEQYF.